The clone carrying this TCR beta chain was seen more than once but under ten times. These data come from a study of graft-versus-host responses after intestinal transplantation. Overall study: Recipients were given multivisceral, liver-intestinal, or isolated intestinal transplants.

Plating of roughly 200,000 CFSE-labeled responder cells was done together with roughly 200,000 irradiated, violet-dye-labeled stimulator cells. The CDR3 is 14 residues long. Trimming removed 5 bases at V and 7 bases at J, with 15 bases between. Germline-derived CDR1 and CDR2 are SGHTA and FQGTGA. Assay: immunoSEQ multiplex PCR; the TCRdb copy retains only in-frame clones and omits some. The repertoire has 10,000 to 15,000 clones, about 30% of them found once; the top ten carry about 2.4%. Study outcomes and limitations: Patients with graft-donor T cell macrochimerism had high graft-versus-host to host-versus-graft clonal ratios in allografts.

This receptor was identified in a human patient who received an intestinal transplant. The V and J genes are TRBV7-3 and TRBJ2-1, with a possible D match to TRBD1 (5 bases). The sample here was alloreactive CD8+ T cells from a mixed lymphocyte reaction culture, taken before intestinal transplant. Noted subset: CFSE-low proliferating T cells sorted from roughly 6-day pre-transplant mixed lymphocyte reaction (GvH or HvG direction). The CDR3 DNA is TGTGCCAGCAGCCCCTTGGGCCCAGGGAATGAGCAGTTCTTC. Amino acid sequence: CASSPLGPGNEQFF.